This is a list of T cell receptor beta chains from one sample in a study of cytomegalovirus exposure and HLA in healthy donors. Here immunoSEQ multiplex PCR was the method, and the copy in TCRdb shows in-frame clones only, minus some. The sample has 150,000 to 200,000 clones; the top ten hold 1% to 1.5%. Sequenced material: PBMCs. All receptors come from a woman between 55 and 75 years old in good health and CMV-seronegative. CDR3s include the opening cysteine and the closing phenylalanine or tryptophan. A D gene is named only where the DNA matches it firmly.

CASSPQGEGNTIYF,TGTGCCAGCAGCCCGCAGGGGGAAGGAAACACCATATATTTT,TRBD1,TRBJ1-3,TRBV9
CASSQVAKGPKHF,TGCGCCAGCAGCCAAGTGGCAAAGGGGCCGAAACATTTT,-,TRBJ1-5,TRBV4-1
CASSPARALTGELFF,TGTGCCAGCTCACCAGCCAGGGCCCTCACCGGGGAGCTGTTTTTT,-,TRBJ2-2,TRBV18
CASSLWRYNSPLHF,TGTGCCAGCAGTTTATGGCGGTATAATTCACCCCTCCACTTT,-,TRBJ1-6,TRBV27
CASSLAAGDGYTF,TGTGCCAGCAGCTTAGCGGCAGGGGATGGCTACACCTTC,-,TRBJ1-2,TRBV7-9
CASSLGGRTDTQYF,TGTGCCAGCAGCTTGGGTGGGAGGACAGATACGCAGTATTTT,-,TRBJ2-3,TRBV11-2
CASSRDDSFGANVLTF,TGTGCCAGCAGTCGCGACGACAGCTTTGGGGCCAACGTCCTGACTTTC,-,TRBJ2-6,TRBV2
CASSLATSGREVKHF,TGTGCCAGCAGCTTAGCGACTAGCGGGAGGGAAGTGAAGCACTTC,TRBD2,TRBJ2-7,TRBV7-3
CASSLNSGEQFF,TGTGCCAGCAGCCTAAACTCGGGTGAGCAGTTCTTC,-,TRBJ2-1,TRBV27
CASSLAGGLGRPYEQYF,TGCGCCAGCAGCTTGGCCGGGGGACTAGGCCGCCCCTACGAGCAGTACTTC,TRBD2,TRBJ2-7,TRBV5-1
CATSNVPDRGEGYTF,TGTGCCACCAGCAACGTACCGGACAGGGGGGAGGGCTACACCTTC,TRBD1,TRBJ1-2,TRBV15
CASSRQALSEKLFF,TGTGCCAGCAGCCGACAGGCGTTAAGTGAAAAACTGTTTTTT,-,TRBJ1-4,TRBV6-5
CASSLGTSGSYEQYF,TGTGCCAGCAGCCTCGGGACTAGCGGCTCCTACGAGCAGTACTTC,TRBD2,TRBJ2-7,TRBV7-6
CASSPGTARYEQYF,TGTGCCAGCTCACCAGGTACAGCCCGCTACGAGCAGTACTTC,-,TRBJ2-7,TRBV18
CASSISRAEAGARQPQHF,TGTGCCAGTAGTATTTCTAGGGCGGAGGCAGGGGCTCGCCAGCCCCAGCATTTT,-,TRBJ1-5,TRBV19
CASSRSGQGVTYEQYF,TGCGCCAGCAGCCGATCGGGACAGGGGGTAACCTACGAGCAGTACTTC,TRBD1,TRBJ2-7,TRBV4-1
CASSLRTGMANYGYTF,TGCGCCAGCAGCTTGAGGACCGGGATGGCTAACTATGGCTACACCTTC,-,TRBJ1-2,TRBV5-1
CASSLGVNQPQHF,TGTGCCAGCAGCTTAGGAGTCAATCAGCCCCAGCATTTT,-,TRBJ1-5,TRBV11-1
CASSFLAGGNEQFF,TGTGCCAGCAGCTTCCTAGCGGGGGGAAATGAGCAGTTCTTC,TRBD2,TRBJ2-1,TRBV7-3
CASSSWTALSSPLHF,TGTGCCAGCAGCTCCTGGACAGCATTAAGTTCACCCCTCCACTTT,-,TRBJ1-6,TRBV7-9
CASSLGSGQGGNGYTF,TGTGCCAGCAGCTTAGGGAGCGGGCAGGGGGGAAACGGCTACACCTTC,TRBD1,TRBJ1-2,TRBV7-2
CASSKTSGSYEQYF,TGCGCCAGCAGCAAGACTAGCGGGAGCTACGAGCAGTACTTC,TRBD2,TRBJ2-7,TRBV5-1
CASRVGRGNYGYTF,TGTGCCAGCCGGGTAGGCAGGGGCAACTATGGCTACACCTTC,-,TRBJ1-2,TRBV27
CSVARGQDSPLHF,TGCAGCGTTGCCAGGGGGCAAGATTCACCCCTCCACTTT,TRBD1,TRBJ1-6,TRBV29-1
CASRKSRNTEAFF,TGTGCCAGCAGAAAAAGTAGGAACACTGAAGCTTTCTTT,-,TRBJ1-1,TRBV27
CASPPGTPVYEQYF,TGCGCCAGTCCACCCGGGACTCCCGTCTACGAGCAGTACTTC,-,TRBJ2-7,TRBV5-1
CASSASGGLDTEAFF,TGCGCCAGCAGTGCGTCGGGGGGGTTGGACACTGAAGCTTTCTTT,-,TRBJ1-1,TRBV10-1
CASSQDPGSRYGYTF,TGTGCCAGCAGCCAAGATCCAGGCAGCAGATATGGCTACACCTTC,-,TRBJ1-2,TRBV14
CASSPTVARGTEAFF,TGTGCCAGCTCCCCAACGGTAGCTAGGGGCACTGAAGCTTTCTTT,-,TRBJ1-1,TRBV18
CASRAPTRGQGFYNEQFF,TGTGCCAGTAGAGCTCCGACCAGAGGACAGGGCTTCTACAATGAGCAGTTCTTC,TRBD1,TRBJ2-1,TRBV19
CASSLWGTGVQPQHF,TGTGCCAGCAGCTTGTGGGGGACAGGGGTACAGCCCCAGCATTTT,TRBD1,TRBJ1-5,TRBV7-9
CASTRGGAPYEQYF,TGTGCCAGCACCCGGGGGGGAGCGCCCTACGAGCAGTACTTC,TRBD2,TRBJ2-7,TRBV6-1
CASSLDPSGLNNEQFF,TGCGCCAGCAGCTTGGATCCTAGCGGCTTAAACAATGAGCAGTTCTTC,TRBD2,TRBJ2-1,TRBV5-1
CASSKREGDTQYF,TGTGCCAGTAGTAAGCGGGAGGGAGATACGCAGTATTTT,TRBD2,TRBJ2-3,TRBV19
CASSGTSGDYEQYF,TGTGCCAGCAGTGGGACTAGCGGAGACTACGAGCAGTACTTC,TRBD2,TRBJ2-7,TRBV27
CASSPREAGANVLTF,TGTGCCAGCAGTCCTCGGGAGGCTGGGGCCAACGTCCTGACTTTC,TRBD2,TRBJ2-6,TRBV4-2
CASSLGGSKNIQYF,TGTGCCAGCAGCTTAGGCGGTTCCAAAAACATTCAGTACTTC,-,TRBJ2-4,TRBV7-2
CASSQGLAGGESFF,TGCGCCAGCAGCCAGGGACTAGCGGGGGGGGAGTCGTTCTTC,TRBD2,TRBJ2-1,TRBV5-1
CASAPGNTGELFF,TGTGCCAGCGCCCCAGGGAACACCGGGGAGCTGTTTTTT,-,TRBJ2-2,TRBV2
CASSYYGEQYF,TGTGCCAGCAGTTACTACGGCGAGCAGTACTTC,-,TRBJ2-7,TRBV6-5
CASSIRSGTGVGGELFF,TGTGCCAGCAGCATAAGATCCGGGACAGGGGTCGGCGGGGAGCTGTTTTTT,TRBD1,TRBJ2-2,TRBV9
CASSLRGTGGETQYF,TGTGCCAGCAGCTTAAGAGGGACAGGGGGAGAGACCCAGTACTTC,TRBD1,TRBJ2-5,TRBV7-3
CASIDAQSRGTGELFF,TGCGCCAGCATAGACGCTCAATCCCGGGGCACCGGGGAGCTGTTTTTT,-,TRBJ2-2,TRBV5-1
CASSRTYTSGGYEQYF,TGTGCCAGCAGCCGTACTTATACTAGCGGGGGATACGAGCAGTACTTC,TRBD2,TRBJ2-7,TRBV7-2
CAISEFWTGNRVNTEAFF,TGTGCCATCAGTGAGTTTTGGACAGGGAATCGGGTGAACACTGAAGCTTTCTTT,TRBD1,TRBJ1-1,TRBV10-3
CASGLVPWDYTGELFF,TGTGCTAGTGGTTTGGTACCCTGGGACTACACCGGGGAGCTGTTTTTT,-,TRBJ2-2,TRBV12-5
CASSSGTPNEKLFF,TGCGCCAGCAGCTCCGGGACACCTAATGAAAAACTGTTTTTT,-,TRBJ1-4,TRBV5-1
CASSRTVPRVFGSYNEQFF,TGTGCCAGCAGCCGAACAGTTCCGCGCGTGTTTGGGTCCTACAATGAGCAGTTCTTC,-,TRBJ2-1,TRBV5-4
CASGLAGPYEQYF,TGTGCTAGTGGACTAGCGGGGCCCTACGAGCAGTACTTC,TRBD2,TRBJ2-7,TRBV12-5
CASSGRGGPYEQYF,TGTGCCAGCAGCGGCAGGGGTGGTCCCTACGAGCAGTACTTC,-,TRBJ2-7,TRBV9
CASSLSSDDNSPLHF,TGTGCCAGCAGTTTATCGAGCGATGATAATTCACCCCTCCACTTT,-,TRBJ1-6,TRBV27